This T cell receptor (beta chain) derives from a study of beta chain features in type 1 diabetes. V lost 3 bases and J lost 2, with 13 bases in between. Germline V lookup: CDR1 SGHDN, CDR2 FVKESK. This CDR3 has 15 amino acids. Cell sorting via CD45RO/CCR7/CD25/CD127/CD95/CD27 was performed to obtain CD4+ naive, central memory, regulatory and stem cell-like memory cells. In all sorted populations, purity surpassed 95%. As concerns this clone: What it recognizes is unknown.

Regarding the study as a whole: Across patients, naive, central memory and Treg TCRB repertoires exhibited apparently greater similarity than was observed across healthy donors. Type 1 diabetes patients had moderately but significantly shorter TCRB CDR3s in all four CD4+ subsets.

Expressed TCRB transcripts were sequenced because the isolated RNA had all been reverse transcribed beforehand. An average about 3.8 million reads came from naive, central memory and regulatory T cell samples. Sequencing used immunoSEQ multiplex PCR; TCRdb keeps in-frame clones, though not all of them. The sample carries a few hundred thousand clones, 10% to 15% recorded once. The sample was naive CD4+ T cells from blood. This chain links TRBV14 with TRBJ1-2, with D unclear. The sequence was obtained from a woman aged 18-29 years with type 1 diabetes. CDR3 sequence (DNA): TGTGCCAGCAGCCAGTTGCCCGGGAAGAACTATGGCTACACCTTC. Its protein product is CASSQLPGKNYGYTF.